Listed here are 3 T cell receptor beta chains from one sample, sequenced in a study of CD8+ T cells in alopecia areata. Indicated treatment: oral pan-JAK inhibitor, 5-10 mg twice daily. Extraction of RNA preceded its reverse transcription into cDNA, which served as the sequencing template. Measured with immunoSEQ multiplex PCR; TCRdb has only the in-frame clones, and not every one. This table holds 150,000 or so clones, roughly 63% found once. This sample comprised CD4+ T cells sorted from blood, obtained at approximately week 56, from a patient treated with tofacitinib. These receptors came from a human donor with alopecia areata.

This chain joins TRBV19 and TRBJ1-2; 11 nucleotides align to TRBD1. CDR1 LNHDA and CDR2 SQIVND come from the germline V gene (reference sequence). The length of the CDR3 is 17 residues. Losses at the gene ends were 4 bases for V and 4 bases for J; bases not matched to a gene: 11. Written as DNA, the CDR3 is TGTGCCAGTAGTAGCGGACAGGGGGCCGGGGGATCCTATGGCTACACCTTC. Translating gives CASSSGQGAGGSYGYTF.

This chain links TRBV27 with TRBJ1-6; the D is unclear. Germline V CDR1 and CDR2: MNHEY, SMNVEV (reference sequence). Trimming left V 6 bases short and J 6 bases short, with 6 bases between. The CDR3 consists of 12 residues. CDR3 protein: CASREVNSPLHF. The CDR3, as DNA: TGTGCCAGCAGAGAGGTTAATTCACCCCTCCACTTT.

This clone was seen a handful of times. The CDR3 here is CASSPGAAYQETQYF. The CDR3 DNA reads TGTGCCAGCAGCCCGGGGGCGGCCTACCAAGAGACCCAGTACTTC. V is TRBV6-5 and J is TRBJ2-5, with D perhaps TRBD1 or TRBD2 (6 bases each). Trimming removed 6 bases at V and 0 bases at J, with 14 bases between. The CDR3 has 15 amino acids. CDR1 and CDR2 (germline): MNHEY, SVGAGI.